The T cell receptor beta chain described here comes from a study of control samples from healthy donors and cancer patients. The assay was immunoSEQ multiplex PCR, and TCRdb's table has in-frame clones only and misses some. The repertoire includes tens of thousands of clones, around 93% of them detected once, and around a fifth sits in the top ten. This CDR3 region has 14 residues. From germline, CDR1 is WNHNN and CDR2 SYGVQD (reference sequence). Losses at the gene ends were 4 bases for V and 1 base for J; bases not matched to a gene: 3. The gene calls are TRBV10-1 and TRBJ1-1; the match to TRBD1 covers 7 bases. Sequenced material: PBMCs. The receptor was isolated from a woman aged 40 to 55 with head and neck cancer. The CDR3 reads CASSGRGSNTEAFF. In DNA, the CDR3 is TGCGCCAGCAGTGGCAGGGGGTCGAACACTGAAGCTTTCTTT.